This T cell receptor (beta chain) stems from a study of blood T cells in healthy people across ages. Trimming cost V 0 bases and J 5 bases, with 14 bases left between them. The CDR3 length is 15 residues. The germline V gene encodes CDR1 SGDLS and CDR2 YYNGEE. Then a second PCR, running about 7 to 11 cycles, was carried out with a sample-barcoded 5' primer and a J-beta primer mix. A template-switch adaptor with 12 random nucleotides tagged each cDNA molecule. TCRdb re-called the 5' RACE reads with MiXCR, one entry per CDR3 protein. The data show about 620,000 distinct CDR3 sequences, about 21% seen once.

The sequenced sample consisted of blood. The V call is TRBV9, the J call TRBJ2-5, with a possible D match to TRBD1 (6 bases). This receptor was taken from a man between 70 and 80 years old in good health. CDR3 loop: CASSVGTGSAETQYF. The CDR3 nucleotides read TGTGCCAGCAGCGTAGGTACAGGGTCGGCGGAGACCCAGTACTTC. The complete variable domain, with remaining parts taken from reference TRBV9 and TRBJ2-5, reads DSGVTQTPKHLITATGQRVTLRCSPRSGDLSVYWYQQSLDQGLQFLIQYYNGEERAKGNILERFSAQQFPDLHSELNLSSLELGDSALYFCASSVGTGSAETQYFGPGTRLLVL.